The following is a TCR beta chain sequence with its context. V was clipped by 1 base and J by 10 bases, with 8 bases between them. CDR1 and CDR2 from the germline V gene are MNHNS and SASEGT. The CDR3 is made up of 12 amino acids. Naivety among CD8 cells was defined by CD45RO negativity and positive CCR7 selection, thereby excluding terminally differentiated effector memory CD45RA+ cells. The record originates from a study of shared clonotypes between healthy human individuals. How the authors handled the data: Quality scores were absent from the junction-only immunoSEQ sequences, so filtering differed. Profiling relied on immunoSEQ multiplex PCR, and the TCRdb table lists in-frame clones only, not all of them. That table gives V, J and clone size, and the DNA gave D and trimming. The sample contains millions of clones, about 95% of which appear only once.

The chain is built from TRBV6-1 and TRBJ1-3; D gene unclear. The source is a man younger than 35 in good health. The specimen was naive CD8+ T cells sorted from blood. The CDR3: CASSEGPWTIYF. CDR3 bases: TGTGCCAGCAGTGAAGGCCCCTGGACCATATATTTT.